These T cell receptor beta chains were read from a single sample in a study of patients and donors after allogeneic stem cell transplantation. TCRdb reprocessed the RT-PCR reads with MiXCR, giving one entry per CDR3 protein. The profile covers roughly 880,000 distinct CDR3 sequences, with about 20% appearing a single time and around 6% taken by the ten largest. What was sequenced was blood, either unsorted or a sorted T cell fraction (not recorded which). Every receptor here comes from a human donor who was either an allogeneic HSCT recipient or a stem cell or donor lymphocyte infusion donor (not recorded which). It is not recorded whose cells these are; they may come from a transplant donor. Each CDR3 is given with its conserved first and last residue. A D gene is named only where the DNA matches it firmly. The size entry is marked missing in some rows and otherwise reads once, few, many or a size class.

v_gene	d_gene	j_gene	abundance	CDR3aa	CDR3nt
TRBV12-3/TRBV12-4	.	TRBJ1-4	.	CASSLLLQTNEKLFF	TGTGCCAGCAGTTTACTCCTACAAACTAATGAAAAACTGTTTTTT
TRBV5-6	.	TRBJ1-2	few	CASGRANYGYTF	TGTGCCAGCGGGCGTGCTAACTATGGCTACACCTTC
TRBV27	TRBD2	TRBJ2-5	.	CASSPWTSGQETQYF	TGTGCCAGCAGTCCTTGGACTAGCGGACAAGAGACCCAGTACTTC
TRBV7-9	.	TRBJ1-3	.	CASTVNGGVYSGNTIYF	TGTGCCAGCACCGTCAACGGGGGGGTCTACTCTGGAAACACCATATATTTT
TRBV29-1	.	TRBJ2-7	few	CSGSEDKGYEQYF	TGCAGCGGTTCGGAAGATAAGGGGTACGAGCAGTACTTC
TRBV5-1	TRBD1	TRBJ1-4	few	CASSSGISGGPTNEKLFF	TGCGCCAGCAGCTCTGGGATCTCAGGGGGCCCAACTAATGAAAAACTGTTTTTT
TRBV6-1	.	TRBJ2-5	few	CASSGLVETQYF	TGTGCCAGCAGTGGTCTGGTAGAGACCCAGTACTTC
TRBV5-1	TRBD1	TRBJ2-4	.	CASIITGGVENIQYF	TGCGCCAGCATCATAACAGGGGGCGTCGAAAACATTCAGTACTTC
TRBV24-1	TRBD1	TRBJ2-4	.	CATSDFRDSHRPNLAKNIQYF	TGTGCCACCAGTGATTTCCGGGACAGCCATAGACCGAATCTAGCCAAAAACATTCAGTACTTC
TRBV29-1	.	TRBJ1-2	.	CSVTDKTTDYGYTF	TGCAGCGTTACAGACAAAACCACAGACTATGGCTACACCTTC
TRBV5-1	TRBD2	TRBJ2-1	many	CASSQRLAGGPYNEQFF	TGCGCCAGCAGCCAGAGACTAGCGGGAGGGCCCTACAATGAGCAGTTCTTC
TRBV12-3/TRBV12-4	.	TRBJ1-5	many	CASSLVGGPNQPQHF	TGTGCCAGCAGTTTAGTGGGGGGCCCCAATCAGCCCCAGCATTTT
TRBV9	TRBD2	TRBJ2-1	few	CASSVEAGGRGNEQFF	TGTGCCAGCAGCGTAGAGGCGGGGGGGCGCGGTAATGAGCAGTTCTTC
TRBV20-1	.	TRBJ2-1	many	CSARAPSDISYNEQFF	TGCAGTGCTAGAGCCCCTAGCGATATCTCCTACAATGAGCAGTTCTTC
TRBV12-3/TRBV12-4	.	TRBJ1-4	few	CASSWGGSNEKLFF	TGTGCCAGCAGTTGGGGGGGTTCTAATGAAAAACTGTTTTTT
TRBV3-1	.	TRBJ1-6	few	CASSQARTANSPLHF	TGTGCCAGCAGCCAAGCCCGGACAGCAAATTCACCCCTCCACTTT
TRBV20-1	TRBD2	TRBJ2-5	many	CSASGLAGVEETQYF	TGCAGTGCTAGTGGACTAGCGGGAGTAGAAGAGACCCAGTACTTC
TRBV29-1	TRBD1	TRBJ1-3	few	CSAGQASSGNTIYF	TGCAGCGCCGGACAGGCGAGCTCTGGAAACACCATATATTTT
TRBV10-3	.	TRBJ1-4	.	CAITTPPIHSTNEKLFF	TGTGCCATCACCACACCTCCCATACACTCAACTAATGAAAAACTGTTTTTT
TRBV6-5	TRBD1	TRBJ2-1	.	CASSYTRQGYQSSYNEQFF	TGTGCCAGCAGTTATACCAGACAGGGATACCAAAGCTCCTACAATGAGCAGTTCTTC
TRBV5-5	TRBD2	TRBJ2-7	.	CASSFWREGYEQYF	TGTGCCAGCAGCTTCTGGCGGGAGGGCTACGAGCAGTACTTC
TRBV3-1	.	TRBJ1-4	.	CASSPKTGSATNEKLFF	TGTGCCAGCAGCCCTAAGACAGGATCCGCAACTAATGAAAAACTGTTTTTT
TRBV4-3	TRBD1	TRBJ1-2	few	CASSQEHGDSINYGYTF	TGCGCCAGCAGCCAAGAACATGGGGACAGTATTAACTATGGCTACACCTTC
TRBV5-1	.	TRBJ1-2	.	CASSFDLIRNYGYTF	TGCGCCAGCAGCTTCGACCTAATAAGGAACTATGGCTACACCTTC
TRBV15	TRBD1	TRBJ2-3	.	CATTRDRGTDTQYF	TGTGCCACCACCCGGGACAGGGGCACAGATACGCAGTATTTT
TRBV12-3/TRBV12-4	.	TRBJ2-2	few	CASSYGVPDTGELFF	TGTGCCAGCAGTTACGGGGTTCCTGACACCGGGGAGCTGTTTTTT
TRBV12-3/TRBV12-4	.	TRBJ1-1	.	CASSFGGQVAFF	TGTGCCAGCAGTTTTGGGGGGCAGGTAGCTTTCTTT
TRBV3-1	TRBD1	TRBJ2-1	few	CASSQPGGHPYNEQFF	TGTGCCAGCAGCCAACCAGGGGGACACCCCTACAATGAGCAGTTCTTC
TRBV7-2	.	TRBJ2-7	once	CASSLNLGMGSEQYF	TGTGCCAGCAGCTTAAATCTGGGCATGGGGTCCGAGCAGTACTTC
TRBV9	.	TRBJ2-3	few	CASSVLLPDTQYF	TGTGCCAGCAGCGTTTTACTCCCGGATACGCAGTATTTT
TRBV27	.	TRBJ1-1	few	CASSPTLGGEAFF	TGTGCCAGCAGCCCGACACTCGGGGGCGAAGCTTTCTTT
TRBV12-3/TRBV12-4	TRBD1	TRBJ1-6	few	CASSLEQGARNSPLHF	TGTGCCAGCAGTTTAGAACAGGGGGCCCGAAATTCACCCCTCCACTTT
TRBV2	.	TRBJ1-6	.	CASSEEVAYNSPLHF	TGTGCCAGCAGTGAAGAGGTCGCCTATAATTCACCCCTCCACTTT
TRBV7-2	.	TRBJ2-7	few	CASSLISGTEQYF	TGTGCCAGCAGCTTGATTTCGGGAACGGAGCAGTACTTC
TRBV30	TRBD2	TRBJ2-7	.	CAWASPAGGQYEQYF	TGTGCCTGGGCATCCCCAGCGGGGGGGCAGTACGAGCAGTACTTC
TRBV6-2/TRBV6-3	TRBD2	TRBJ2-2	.	CASSYGKRGPTGELFF	TGTGCCAGCAGTTACGGAAAGCGGGGGCCCACCGGGGAGCTGTTTTTT
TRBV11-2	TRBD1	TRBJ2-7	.	CASSPDRREYF	TGTGCCAGCAGCCCGGACAGGCGAGAGTACTTC
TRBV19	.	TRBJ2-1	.	CASIGLGYNEQFF	TGTGCCAGTATAGGTTTAGGTTACAATGAGCAGTTCTTC
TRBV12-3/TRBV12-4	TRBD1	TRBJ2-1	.	CASSFWTGGRRRNNEQFF	TGTGCCAGCAGTTTCTGGACAGGGGGCCGCCGACGGAACAATGAGCAGTTCTTC
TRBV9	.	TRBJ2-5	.	CASSVLLGTGPQETQYF	TGTGCCAGCAGCGTCCTCCTCGGGACGGGGCCCCAAGAGACCCAGTACTTC
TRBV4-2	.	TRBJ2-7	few	CASSQVLVGGGTEQYF	TGTGCCAGCAGCCAAGTTCTAGTGGGTGGAGGGACCGAGCAGTACTTC
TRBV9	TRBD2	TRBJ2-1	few	CASSTPSGRYYNEQFF	TGTGCCAGCAGCACCCCTAGCGGGAGGTATTACAATGAGCAGTTCTTC
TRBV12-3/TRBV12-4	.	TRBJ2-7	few	CASSLAQGTRYF	TGTGCCAGCAGTTTAGCCCAGGGTACGCGGTACTTC
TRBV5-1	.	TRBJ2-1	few	CASSLPPRGEQFF	TGCGCCAGCAGCTTGCCCCCCAGGGGTGAGCAGTTCTTC
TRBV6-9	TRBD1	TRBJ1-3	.	CARSSAPGQKGNTIYF	TGTGCCAGAAGTTCCGCCCCGGGACAGAAGGGGAACACCATATATTTT
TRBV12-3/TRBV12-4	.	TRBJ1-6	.	CASSSGEISYNSPLHF	TGTGCCAGCAGTTCTGGAGAAATCTCCTATAATTCACCCCTCCACTTT
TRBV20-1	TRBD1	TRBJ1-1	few	CSASDPGQGYTEAFF	TGCAGTGCTAGCGATCCGGGACAGGGTTACACTGAAGCTTTCTTT
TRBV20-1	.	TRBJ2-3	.	CSASSSKHADTQYF	TGCAGTGCTAGTTCTAGCAAGCACGCAGATACGCAGTATTTT
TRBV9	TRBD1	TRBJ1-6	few	CASSDRDRGPSNSPLHF	TGTGCCAGCAGCGACCGGGACAGGGGGCCATCCAATTCACCCCTCCACTTT
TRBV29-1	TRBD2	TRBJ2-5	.	CSAETGGETQYF	TGCAGCGCCGAAACGGGAGGAGAGACCCAGTACTTC
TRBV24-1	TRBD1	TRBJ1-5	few	CATSEGTGLGNQPQHF	TGTGCCACCAGTGAGGGGACAGGGTTGGGCAATCAGCCCCAGCATTTT
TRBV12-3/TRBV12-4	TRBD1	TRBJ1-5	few	CASSQGGGGQPQHF	TGTGCCAGCAGCCAGGGGGGGGGAGGTCAGCCCCAGCATTTT
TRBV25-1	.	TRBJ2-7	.	CASSVHYEKYF	TGTGCCAGCAGTGTGCACTACGAGAAGTACTTC